Each of the 21 T cell receptor beta chains below was sequenced from the same sample in a study of blood T cells in healthy people across ages. Primers used in a second PCR of about 7 to 12 cycles were a sample-barcoded 5' primer and a J-beta primer mix. In TCRdb, the 5' RACE reads were re-called with MiXCR into one record per CDR3 protein. Of fewer than 800,000 distinct CDR3 sequences listed, around 49% are singletons. The sample was blood. The origin of the receptors is a woman in her fifties or sixties in good health.

This sequence joins TRBV10-3 and TRBJ2-1; 8 positions match TRBD1. Germline V gene sequence: CDR1 ENHRY, CDR2 SYGVKD. V lost 4 bases, J lost 7 bases, and 6 bases stayed unmatched. This CDR3 is 14 amino acids long. The CDR3: CAISVKDRVNEQFF. CDR3 nucleotide sequence: TGTGCCATCAGTGTAAAGGACAGGGTAAATGAGCAGTTCTTC.

The chain has TRBV6-5 and TRBJ2-1; TRBD1 aligns across 7 bases. This CDR3 is 12 amino acids long. Germline-derived CDR1 and CDR2 are MNHEY and SVGAGI. V lost 6 bases, J lost 12 bases, and 8 bases stayed unmatched. The CDR3 DNA sequence: TGTGCCAGCAGATCACAGGGGCCTGGGCAGTTCTTC. It translates to CASRSQGPGQFF.

This clonotype has more than one count but fewer than ten. The chain recombines TRBV12-1 with TRBJ2-7; TRBD2, as called in the table, went unchecked against the DNA. TRBV12-1 is marked as a pseudogene. The CDR3 has 10 amino acids. The CDR3 region is CASNGGEQYF. For the CDR3, the DNA is TGTGCCAGCAATGGAGGCGAGCAGTACTTC.

This clonotype was seen a handful of times. This chain uses TRBV24-1 with TRBJ2-5; no clear D. The CDR3 extends over 16 amino acids. Germline CDR1 is KGHDR and CDR2 is SFDVKD. V gave up 3 bases and J gave up 3 bases, with 16 bases separating them. CDR3 in DNA: TGTGCCACCAGTGATCCTGCCTTGGGCAGAGAAGAGACCCAGTACTTC. It specifies CATSDPALGREETQYF.

This clonotype occurred once. The chain has TRBV27 and TRBJ2-2; D is undetermined. The CDR3 covers 14 residues. Trimming removed 2 bases at V and 2 bases at J, with 6 bases between. CDR1 is MNHEY, CDR2 SMNVEV, per germline (reference sequence). The CDR3 protein is CASSLVQNTGELFF. CDR3 DNA: TGTGCCAGCAGTTTAGTTCAAAACACCGGGGAGCTGTTTTTT.

This chain connects TRBV5-5 to TRBJ1-6; D is undetermined. V lost 2 bases and J lost 3, with 9 bases in between. Germline V gene data show CDR1 as SGHKS and CDR2 as YYEKEE (reference sequence). This CDR3 is built from 15 residues. CDR3 protein: CASSFETHYNSPLHF. As DNA, the CDR3 is TGTGCCAGCAGCTTTGAGACACACTATAATTCACCCCTCCACTTT.

This clonotype has only one observation. This chain links TRBV7-9 with TRBJ2-2; D ambiguous. The germline V and J ends were trimmed by 0 bases and 5 bases, with 7 bases remaining between them. Germline CDR1 is SEHNR and CDR2 is FQNEAQ (reference sequence). The CDR3 consists of 14 residues. CDR3 DNA: TGTGCCAGCAGCTTAGCGTGGGGAACCGGGGAGCTGTTTTTT. Translated: CASSLAWGTGELFF.

The rearrangement links TRBV7-3 to TRBJ2-3, with 7 bases that match TRBD2. The trim removed 5 bases at V and 2 bases at J, leaving 10 bases unmatched. CDR3 length: 16 amino acids. Germline assignment: CDR1 SGHTA and CDR2 FQGTGA. The CDR3 loop reads CASSETLGGITDTQYF. The CDR3 bases are TGTGCCAGCAGCGAGACATTGGGGGGGATCACAGATACGCAGTATTTT. The whole variable domain, filled in from reference TRBV7-3 and TRBJ2-3, reads GAGVSQTPSNKVTEKGKYVELRCDPISGHTALYWYRQSLGQGPEFLIYFQGTGAADDSGLPNDRFFAVRPEGSVSTLKIQRTERGDSAVYLCASSETLGGITDTQYFGPGTRLTVL.

This chain links TRBV4-3 with TRBJ2-6; the D is unclear. CDR3 length: 14 amino acids. Looked up from germline, CDR1 is LGHNA and CDR2 is YSLEER. Deletions cut 4 bases from V and 4 bases from J, with 8 bases between. The CDR3 DNA reads TGCGCCAGCAGCCTACATTTCGGGGCCAACGTCCTGACTTTC. Residues: CASSLHFGANVLTF.

The J gene is TRBJ2-7, the V gene TRBV27; unclear D gene. CDR3 length: 10 residues. The ends were cut back, 8 bases at V and 5 bases at J, with 7 bases in the middle. The V gene's germline CDR1 is MNHEY and CDR2 SMNVEV (reference sequence). CDR3 sequence reads: CASRSDEQYF. The DNA of the CDR3 is TGTGCCAGCCGGTCAGACGAGCAGTACTTC.

This chain uses TRBV9 with TRBJ2-1, with D unclear. CDR3 size: 15 residues. V lost 2 bases and J lost 2, with 11 bases in between. Germline CDR1 is SGDLS and CDR2 is YYNGEE. Written as DNA, the CDR3 is TGTGCCAGCAGCGTTACAGCCACCGCCTACAATGAGCAGTTCTTC. This gives the protein CASSVTATAYNEQFF.

This clonotype was found a few times. This chain connects TRBV5-1 to TRBJ2-5, with a weak D call TRBD1 (6 bases). Trimming left V 4 bases short and J 6 bases short, with 16 bases between. Germline CDR1 and CDR2: SGHRS and YFSETQ. This CDR3 has 14 residues. This CDR3 is CASSRGTGRKTQYF. The CDR3 DNA reads TGCGCCAGCAGCCGGGGAACAGGGAGAAAGACCCAGTACTTC.

The chain employs TRBV6-2 or TRBV6-3 and TRBJ2-7; the D gene could be TRBD1 or TRBD2 (5 bases each). This CDR3 is 15 amino acids long. Trimming pared 0 bases from V and 3 bases from J, leaving 12 bases between. Germline CDR1 and CDR2: MNHEY and SVGEGT. Written as DNA, the CDR3 is TGTGCCAGCAGTTACTCGTCCGGGACCTACTACGAGCAGTACTTC. Residues: CASSYSSGTYYEQYF.

The chain couples TRBV7-9 to TRBJ1-2; D is possibly TRBD1 (5 bases). Per the germline V gene, CDR1 is SEHNR and CDR2 is FQNEAQ (reference sequence). The germline V and J ends were trimmed by 1 base and 3 bases, with 15 bases remaining between them. This CDR3 contains 16 residues. The CDR3 DNA follows: TGTGCCAGCAGCTTAGTGTCGGCTCGGGGCCACTATGGCTACACCTTC. Protein: CASSLVSARGHYGYTF. Based on the CDR3 plus reference TRBV7-9 and TRBJ1-2, the full variable domain is DTGVSQNPRHKITKRGQNVTFRCDPISEHNRLYWYRQTLGQGPEFLTYFQNEAQLEKSRLLSDRFSAERPKGSFSTLEIQRTEQGDSAMYLCASSLVSARGHYGYTFGSGTRLTVV.

The V gene is TRBV4-2, the J gene TRBJ2-7; 9 nucleotides align to TRBD1. The V gene's germline CDR1 is LGHNA and CDR2 YNFKEQ. The CDR3 is 18 amino acids. J lost 5 bases, V lost 0 bases, and 14 bases had no gene match. The CDR3 here is CASSQESTGQGSSDEQYF. The CDR3, as DNA: TGTGCCAGCAGCCAAGAGTCGACGGGACAGGGAAGTTCAGACGAGCAGTACTTC.

This clonotype was observed a handful of times. This chain joins TRBV20-1 and TRBJ1-4; D remains unclear. Germline-derived CDR1 and CDR2 are DFQATT and SNEGSKA (reference sequence). The CDR3 has 12 residues. The V gene lost 1 base and the J gene lost 4 bases, with 4 bases spanning the gap. CDR3 region: CSARGFNEKLFF. The CDR3 coding sequence is TGCAGTGCTAGAGGGTTTAATGAAAAACTGTTTTTT.

The chain employs TRBV4-3 and TRBJ1-6; tentative D call: TRBD1 (6 bases). Trimming left V 1 base short and J 0 bases short, with 13 bases between. This CDR3 comprises 18 residues. From germline, CDR1 is LGHNA and CDR2 YSLEER. CDR3 DNA sequence: TGCGCCAGCAGCCAAGTGGTTACAGGGAGCTCCTATAATTCACCCCTCCACTTT. Its translation: CASSQVVTGSSYNSPLHF.

The rearrangement joins TRBV29-1 to TRBJ1-4, with 7 nucleotides matching TRBD1. The CDR3 is 13 amino acids. V dropped 6 bases and J dropped 4; count of bases not matched to a gene: 5. Germline CDR1 SQVTM, CDR2 ANQGSEA. CDR3 sequence: CSVHDRDNEKLFF. The CDR3 DNA is TGCAGCGTCCACGACAGGGATAATGAAAAACTGTTTTTT.

Points on this clonotype: Just one base apart from a much larger clone, this may be a read error. The rearrangement joins TRBV20-1 to TRBJ2-5, with D perhaps TRBD1 or TRBD2 (5 bases each). The V and J ends lost 6 bases and 11 bases respectively, with 16 bases between them. The germline V gene encodes CDR1 DFQATT and CDR2 SNEGSKA (reference sequence). This CDR3 is 11 amino acids long. Here the CDR3 DNA reads TGCAGTGCAAGGCCCAAAGGGGAGCAGTACTTC. Translation: CSARPKGEQYF.

This chain connects TRBV20-1 to TRBJ1-1; D remains ambiguous. The V and J ends lost 6 bases and 6 bases respectively, with 14 bases between them. Germline CDR1 reads DFQATT; CDR2 reads SNEGSKA (reference sequence). The CDR3 contains 12 residues. CDR3 in amino acids: CSARLPAAEAFF. The CDR3 nucleotides are TGCAGTGCGAGACTCCCGGCCGCTGAAGCTTTCTTT.

The J gene is TRBJ2-1, the V gene TRBV7-2; D call uncertain. CDR3 length: 13 residues. The V and J ends lost 5 bases and 3 bases respectively, with 8 bases between them. From germline, CDR1 is SGHTA and CDR2 FQGNSA. The CDR3 spells CASSRVIYNEQFF. Written as DNA, the CDR3 is TGTGCCAGCAGCCGCGTCATCTACAATGAGCAGTTCTTC.